This TCR beta chain was observed in a study of T-cell memory formation after mild COVID-19. Study-level information: TCR clustering was largely donor specific. The study's findings and limits: Pre-infection memory showed some responding clones, and this suggested that cross-reactive memory joined.

As for this clonotype: The antigen remains undetermined.

This CDR3 has 15 amino acids. Between the trimmed V and J ends, which lost 1 base and 1 base, there was a span of 7 bases. Germline CDR1 SEHNR, CDR2 FQNEAQ (reference sequence). TCRdb re-called the 5' RACE reads with MiXCR, one entry per CDR3 protein. The table lists 470,000 or so distinct CDR3 sequences, 15% to 20% of them singletons, with roughly 12% in the top ten. The sequenced material came from PBMCs or a T cell subset sorted from them (not recorded which). J is TRBJ1-4 and V is TRBV7-9; D remains unclear. The TCR comes from an adult woman who had mild COVID-19 (a few samples of this study predate the infection). Cell type and time point are not known. The CDR3 sequence is CASSLVVRTNEKLFF. The CDR3 DNA reads TGTGCCAGCAGCTTAGTGGTGAGAACTAATGAAAAACTGTTTTTT.